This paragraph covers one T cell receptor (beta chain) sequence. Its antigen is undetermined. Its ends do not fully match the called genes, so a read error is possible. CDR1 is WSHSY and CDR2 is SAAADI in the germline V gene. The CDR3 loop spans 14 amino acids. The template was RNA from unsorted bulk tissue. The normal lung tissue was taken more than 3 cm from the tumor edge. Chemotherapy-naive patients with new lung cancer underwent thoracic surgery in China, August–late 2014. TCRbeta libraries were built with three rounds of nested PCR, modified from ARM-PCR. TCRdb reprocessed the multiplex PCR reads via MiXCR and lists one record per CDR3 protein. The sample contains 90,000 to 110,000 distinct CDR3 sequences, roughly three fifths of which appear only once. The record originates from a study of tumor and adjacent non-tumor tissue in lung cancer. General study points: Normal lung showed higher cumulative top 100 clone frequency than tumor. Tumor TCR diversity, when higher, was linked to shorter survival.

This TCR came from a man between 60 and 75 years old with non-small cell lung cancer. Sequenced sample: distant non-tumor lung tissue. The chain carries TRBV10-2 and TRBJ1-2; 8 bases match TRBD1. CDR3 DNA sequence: TGTGCCAGCAGTGTCACAGGGCAGGGGGCCGGCTACACCTTC. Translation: CASSVTGQGAGYTF.